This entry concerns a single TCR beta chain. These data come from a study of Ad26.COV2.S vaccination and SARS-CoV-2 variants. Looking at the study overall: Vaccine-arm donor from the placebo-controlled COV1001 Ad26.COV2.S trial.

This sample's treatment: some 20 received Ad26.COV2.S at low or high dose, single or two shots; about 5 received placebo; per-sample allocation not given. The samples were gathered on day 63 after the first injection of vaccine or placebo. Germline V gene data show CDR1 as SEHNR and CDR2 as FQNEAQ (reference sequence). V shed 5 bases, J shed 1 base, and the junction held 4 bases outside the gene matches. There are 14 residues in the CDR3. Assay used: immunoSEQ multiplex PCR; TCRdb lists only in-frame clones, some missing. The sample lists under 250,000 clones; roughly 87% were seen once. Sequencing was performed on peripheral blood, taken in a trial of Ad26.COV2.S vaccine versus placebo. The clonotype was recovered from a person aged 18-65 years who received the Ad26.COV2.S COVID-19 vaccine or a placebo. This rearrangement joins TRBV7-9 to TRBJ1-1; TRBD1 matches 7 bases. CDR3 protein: CASSDQGGNTEAFF. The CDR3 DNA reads TGTGCCAGCAGCGACCAGGGGGGGAACACTGAAGCTTTCTTT.